The clone carrying this TCR beta chain was seen ten or more times. What it recognizes is unknown. The V gene's germline CDR1 is DFQATT and CDR2 SNEGSKA (reference sequence). The J segment lost 13 bases and the V segment lost 3 bases, leaving 10 bases of the junction unmatched. This CDR3 region has 13 residues. Each CDR3 protein gets one entry after TCRdb re-called the multiplex PCR reads with MiXCR. Of approximately 90,000 distinct CDR3 sequences in the sample, over 25% were seen once. Breast cancer patients provided tissue from their axillary draining lymph nodes. This sample is drawn from a study of breast tumors, draining lymph nodes, adjacent tissues. Findings and limits, study-wide: Tumor TCR diversity was below lymph nodes but above nontumor tissue. Compared with basal-like, luminal-like tumors shared significantly more repertoire with nontumor tissue. Data fit most tumor T cells coming from lymph node, expanding in tumor.

The chain uses TRBV20-1 and TRBJ1-4; 8 bases fit TRBD1. Source material: axillary lymph node tissue. The receptor was derived from a female donor with breast cancer. Some clones in this sample may be carry-over from other donors' samples. CDR3 sequence reads: CSASRTGWRRLFF. The CDR3 DNA is TGCAGTGCTAGTCGGACAGGGTGGAGAAGACTGTTTTTT.